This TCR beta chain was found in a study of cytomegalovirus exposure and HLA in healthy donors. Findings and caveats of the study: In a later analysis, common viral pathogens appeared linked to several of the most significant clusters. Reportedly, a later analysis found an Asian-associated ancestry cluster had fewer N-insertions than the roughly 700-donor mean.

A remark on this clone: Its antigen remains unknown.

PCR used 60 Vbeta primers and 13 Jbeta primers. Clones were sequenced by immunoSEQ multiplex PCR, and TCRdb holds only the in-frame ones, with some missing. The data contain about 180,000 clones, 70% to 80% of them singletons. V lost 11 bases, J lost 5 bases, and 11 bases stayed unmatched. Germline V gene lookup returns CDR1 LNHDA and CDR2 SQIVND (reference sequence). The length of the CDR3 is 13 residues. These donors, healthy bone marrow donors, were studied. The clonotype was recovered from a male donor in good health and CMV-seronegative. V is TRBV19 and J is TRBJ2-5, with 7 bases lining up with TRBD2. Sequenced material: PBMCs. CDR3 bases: TGTGCCGCCTCAGGCGGGGGAGGGGAGACCCAGTACTTC. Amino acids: CAASGGGGETQYF. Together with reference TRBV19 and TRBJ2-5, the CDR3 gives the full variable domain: DGGITQSPKYLFRKEGQNVTLSCEQNLNHDAMYWYRQDPGQGLRLIYYSQIVNDFQKGDIAEGYSVSREKKESFPLTVTSAQKNPTAFYLCAASGGGGETQYFGPGTRLLVL.